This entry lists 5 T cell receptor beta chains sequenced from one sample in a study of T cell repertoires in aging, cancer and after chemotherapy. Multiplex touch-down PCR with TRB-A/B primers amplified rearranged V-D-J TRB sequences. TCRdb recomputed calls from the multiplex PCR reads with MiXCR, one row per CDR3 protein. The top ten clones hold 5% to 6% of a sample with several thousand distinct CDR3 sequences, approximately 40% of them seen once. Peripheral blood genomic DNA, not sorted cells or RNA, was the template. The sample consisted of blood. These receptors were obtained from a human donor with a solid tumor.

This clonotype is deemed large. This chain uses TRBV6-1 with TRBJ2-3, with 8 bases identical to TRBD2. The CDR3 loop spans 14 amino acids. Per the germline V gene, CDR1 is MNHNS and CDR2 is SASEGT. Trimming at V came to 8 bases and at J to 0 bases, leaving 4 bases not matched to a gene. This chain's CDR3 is CASDRGGSTDTQYF. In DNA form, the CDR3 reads TGTGCCAGCGATCGCGGGGGGAGCACAGATACGCAGTATTTT.

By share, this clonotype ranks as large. The CDR3 spells CASSRRGPYNEQFF. The CDR3 DNA reads TGTGCCAGCAGTCGGCGAGGTCCCTACAATGAGCAGTTCTTC. The V and J genes are TRBV6-5 and TRBJ2-1; D call uncertain. This CDR3 contains 14 residues. The V end lost 5 bases, the J end lost 2 bases, and 10 bases lay between the germline ends. Looked up from germline, CDR1 is MNHEY and CDR2 is SVGAGI.

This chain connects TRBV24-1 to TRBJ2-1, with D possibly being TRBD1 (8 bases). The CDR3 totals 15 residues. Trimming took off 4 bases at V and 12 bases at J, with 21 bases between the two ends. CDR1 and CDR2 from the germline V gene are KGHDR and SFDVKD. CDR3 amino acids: CATSDLAQGGARQFF. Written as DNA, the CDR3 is TGTGCCACCAGTGACCTGGCACAGGGGGGGGCTCGGCAGTTCTTC.

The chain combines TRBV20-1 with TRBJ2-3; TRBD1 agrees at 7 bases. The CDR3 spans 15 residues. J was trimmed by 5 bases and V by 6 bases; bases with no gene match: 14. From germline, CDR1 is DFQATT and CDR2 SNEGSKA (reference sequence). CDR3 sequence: CSAPPTGYEGDTQYF. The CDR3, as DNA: TGCAGTGCGCCCCCGACAGGGTACGAGGGAGATACGCAGTATTTT.

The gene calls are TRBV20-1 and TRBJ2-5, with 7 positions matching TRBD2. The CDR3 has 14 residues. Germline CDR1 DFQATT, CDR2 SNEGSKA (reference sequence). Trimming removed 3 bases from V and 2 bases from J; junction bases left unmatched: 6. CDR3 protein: CSASGRGGQETQYF. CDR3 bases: TGCAGTGCTAGTGGGCGCGGGGGTCAAGAGACCCAGTACTTC.